A single sample gave rise to the 18 T cell receptor beta chains below, sequenced in a study of T cells in Graves' hyperthyroidism and ophthalmopathy. RNA transcripts served as the template for amplifying TCR beta CDR3 regions. During a first-round RT-PCR of the TCR CDR3, the HTBI primer set was used. MiXCR, run by TCRdb on the multiplex PCR reads, gives a single entry per CDR3 protein. Of approximately 590,000 distinct CDR3 sequences in the sample, less than 20% were seen once. The sample comprised blood. The receptors originated from a woman in her twenties or thirties with Graves' hyperthyroidism.

This clonotype was observed many times. The chain has TRBV12-3 or TRBV12-4 and TRBJ2-7; the match to TRBD1 covers 7 bases. CDR3 length: 14 residues. J was trimmed by 4 bases and V by 5 bases; bases with no gene match: 8. The CDR3 bases are TGTGCCAGCAGTATGGACAGGATTCGATACGAGCAGTACTTC. Translated: CASSMDRIRYEQYF.

This clonotype was observed many times. V and J are TRBV7-6 and TRBJ2-7; D may match TRBD1 or TRBD2 (5 bases each). Germline loops: CDR1 SGHVS, CDR2 FNYEAQ. V gave up 10 bases and J gave up 3 bases, with 19 bases separating them. The CDR3 has 14 residues. CDR3 in amino acids: CATSLGTASYEQYF. CDR3 nucleotide sequence: TGTGCCACCTCCCTAGGGACGGCAAGCTACGAGCAGTACTTC.

The rearrangement uses TRBV2 and TRBJ2-1; D gene unclear. V shed 6 bases and J shed 8 bases, with 8 bases lying between them. The CDR3 is 11 residues long. Per germline, CDR1 SNHLY and CDR2 FYNNEI. The CDR3 protein is CASRGWDEQFF. CDR3 sequence (DNA): TGTGCCAGCAGAGGTTGGGATGAGCAGTTCTTC. Full variable domain (missing parts from reference TRBV2 and TRBJ2-1): EPEVTQTPSHQVTQMGQEVILRCVPISNHLYFYWYRQILGQKVEFLVSFYNNEISEKSEIFDDQFSVERPDGSNFTLKIRSTKLEDSAMYFCASRGWDEQFFGPGTRLTVL.

This clonotype was found many times. The genes are TRBV6-6 and TRBJ1-1; TRBD1 matches 8 bases. This CDR3 spans 14 amino acids. Germline V CDR1 and CDR2: MNHNY, SVGAGI (reference sequence). Germline trimming cut 0 bases from V and 3 bases from J; bases unmatched to any gene: 0. The CDR3, as DNA: TGTGCCAGCAGTTACTCGACAGGGGACACTGAAGCTTTCTTT. Translated, it gives CASSYSTGDTEAFF.

Many counts were recorded for this clonotype. The chain combines TRBV5-1 with TRBJ2-1, with 11 positions matching TRBD2. V lost 3 bases to trimming and J lost 0 bases; unmatched junction nucleotides: 5. The CDR3 sequence is 17 residues long. Germline loops: CDR1 SGHRS, CDR2 YFSETQ. This chain's CDR3 is CASSYTSGSFSYNEQFF. As DNA, the CDR3 is TGCGCCAGCAGCTATACTAGCGGGAGCTTCTCCTACAATGAGCAGTTCTTC.

The J gene is TRBJ2-3, the V gene TRBV12-3 or TRBV12-4; 10 bases are a match to TRBD2. The V segment lost 4 bases and the J segment 5 bases; nucleotides outside the gene matches: 12. The CDR3 runs to 17 residues. The CDR3 here is CASSSSGRAGGEDTQYF. Written as DNA, the CDR3 is TGTGCCAGCAGTTCAAGCGGGAGGGCCGGGGGGGAAGATACGCAGTATTTT.

This clonotype was counted a few times. J is TRBJ1-5 and V is TRBV12-3 or TRBV12-4; weak D call: TRBD1 (5 bases). The CDR3 spans 16 residues. Trimming took 3 bases from V and 4 from J, leaving 16 bases between them. DNA of the CDR3: TGTGCCAGCAGTTTTGGGGCTGGACTTCTTAATCAGCCCCAGCATTTT. It specifies CASSFGAGLLNQPQHF.

In this sample, this clonotype turned up many times. This rearrangement joins TRBV7-2 to TRBJ2-7, with D possibly TRBD2 on 6 matching bases. Germline V gene data show CDR1 as SGHTA and CDR2 as FQGNSA. V dropped 3 bases and J dropped 6 bases, with 15 bases sitting between them. This CDR3 is 14 amino acids long. CDR3 region: CASSFGGSLLEQYF. The CDR3 DNA reads as TGTGCCAGCAGCTTCGGAGGGAGCCTGCTCGAGCAGTACTTC. Looking up the rest from reference TRBV7-2 and TRBJ2-7 gives the full variable domain: GAGVSQSPSNKVTEKGKDVELRCDPISGHTALYWYRQSLGQGLEFLIYFQGNSAPDKSGLPSDRFSAERTGGSVSTLTIQRTQQEDSAVYLCASSFGGSLLEQYFGPGTRLTVT.

This sequence joins TRBV5-1 and TRBJ2-3; 10 bases line up with TRBD2. Germline CDR1 SGHRS, CDR2 YFSETQ. Trimming removed 0 bases from V and 0 bases from J; junction bases left unmatched: 7. The CDR3 covers 18 residues. The CDR3 sequence: CASSLDRTSGPSTDTQYF. The CDR3 coding sequence is TGCGCCAGCAGCTTGGATCGGACTAGCGGCCCTAGCACAGATACGCAGTATTTT.

The V and J genes are TRBV5-5 and TRBJ2-1; no clear D gene. The CDR3 has 14 residues. In germline, CDR1 is SGHKS, CDR2 YYEKEE (reference sequence). V lost 0 bases and J 5 bases, leaving 9 bases between the germline ends. DNA of the CDR3: TGTGCCAGCAGCTTGGCCATGACGGACAATGAGCAGTTCTTC. Translated, it gives CASSLAMTDNEQFF.

This clonotype has at least ten counts. The rearrangement joins TRBV11-3 to TRBJ2-3; tentative D call: TRBD2 (5 bases). The CDR3 runs to 13 residues. CDR1 SGHNT and CDR2 YENEEA come from the germline V gene. V was trimmed by 3 bases and J by 5 bases, leaving 9 bases between them. The CDR3 is CASSFRGRDTQYF. DNA of the CDR3: TGTGCCAGCAGCTTCCGCGGGCGAGATACGCAGTATTTT.

In its sample, this clonotype was seen many times. The genes are TRBV28 and TRBJ2-5; tentative D call: TRBD2 (6 bases). V was pared by 6 bases and J by 2 bases, with 16 bases between. The CDR3 sequence is 15 residues long. CDR1 is MDHEN, CDR2 SYDVKM, per germline. In DNA form, the CDR3 reads TGTGCCAGCAGACCTTGGGGGAGGCCGCAAGAGACCCAGTACTTC. Protein sequence: CASRPWGRPQETQYF.

With respect to this clonotype: Since no conserved phenylalanine or tryptophan closes the CDR3, a read error is the likely cause. The V and J genes are TRBV28 and TRBJ2-1; 11 bases agree with TRBD2. The CDR3 totals 15 residues. Germline CDR1 is MDHEN and CDR2 is SYDVKM. Trimming took 7 bases from V and 2 from J; bases not matched to a gene: 4. The CDR3 reads CASKPGLAAYNEQFL. The DNA of the CDR3 is TGTGCCAGCAAGCCGGGACTAGCGGCCTACAATGAGCAGTTCCTC.

This clonotype appeared many times. The chain employs TRBV7-3 and TRBJ2-2, with D perhaps TRBD2 (5 bases). CDR1 SGHTA and CDR2 FQGTGA come from the germline V gene. The CDR3 is 15 amino acids. Trimming stripped 5 bases from V and 0 bases from J, with 10 bases between. The CDR3 sequence: CASSRGLSNTGELFF. As DNA, the CDR3 is TGTGCCAGCAGCCGTGGACTGTCGAACACCGGGGAGCTGTTTTTT.

This clonotype has just a few counts. One junction end does not reproduce the germline sequence, and a read error may be involved. The rearrangement uses TRBV5-6 and TRBJ2-7, with 7 positions matching TRBD1. Germline-derived CDR1 and CDR2 are SGHDT and YYEEEE. CDR3 length: 13 residues. The CDR3: CASSRQGPYERYF. CDR3 nucleotide sequence: TGTGCCAGCAGCAGACAGGGACCCTACGAGCGGTACTTC.

V gene TRBV20-1 combines with J gene TRBJ2-1, with no clear D. Germline V gene sequence: CDR1 DFQATT, CDR2 SNEGSKA (reference sequence). CDR3 length: 9 amino acids. V lost 5 bases and J 8 bases, leaving 4 bases between the germline ends. The CDR3 sequence is CSAVYEQFF. The CDR3 DNA follows: TGCAGTGCTGTGTATGAGCAGTTCTTC.

The sample holds a few counts of this clonotype. This may stem from a read error, because a much larger clone lies one nucleotide away. The CDR3 carries no conserved terminal phenylalanine or tryptophan, so it likely arises from a read error. The rearrangement joins TRBV7-2 to TRBJ2-3, with no clear D. This CDR3 is built from 15 residues. Trimming left V 1 base short and J 0 bases short, with 8 bases between. Per germline, CDR1 SGHTA and CDR2 FQGNSA. CDR3 bases: TGTGCCAGCAGCTTAGTCATGGTTAGCACAGATACGCAGTATTCT. Its protein is CASSLVMVSTDTQYS.

The chain has TRBV24-1 and TRBJ2-1, with D possibly called TRBD1 or TRBD2 (5 bases each). Germline V gene data show CDR1 as KGHDR and CDR2 as SFDVKD. CDR3 size: 15 residues. V lost 5 bases to trimming and J lost 3 bases, with 13 bases between them. In DNA form, the CDR3 reads TGTGCCACCAGTGGGACGGGACCTCGCTACAATGAGCAGTTCTTC. As protein: CATSGTGPRYNEQFF.